One and the same sample provided the 6 T cell receptor beta chains below, sequenced in a study of vaccination effects on CD4 cells after COVID-19. The assay was immunoSEQ multiplex PCR, and TCRdb's table has in-frame clones only and misses some. Of about 43,000 clones in the sample, around 77% were seen once. These receptors' antigens are unknown. Under the ViraFEST assay, PBMC were stimulated with viral peptide pools so that antigen-specific CD4+ T cells expanded. Sequencing was performed afterwards. Culturing for ten to eleven days preceded CD4+ T cell isolation. The healthy vaccine recipients, who had no prior SARS-CoV-2 infection, showed negative nucleocapsid antibodies. The starting material was CD4+ T cells from PBMCs cultured with SARS-CoV-2 spike peptides, obtained before COVID-19 vaccination. These receptors came from a human donor who received a COVID-19 vaccine.

The gene calls are TRBV5-8 and TRBJ2-2; D possibly corresponds to TRBD1 (5 bases). The germline CDR1 and CDR2 sequences are SGHTS and YDEGEE. This CDR3 has 15 amino acids. Trimming pared 4 bases from V and 2 bases from J, leaving 12 bases between. CDR3 coding DNA: TGTGCCAGCAGCCCCAAAGGGGCCAACACCGGGGAGCTGTTTTTT. It translates to CASSPKGANTGELFF.

CDR3 in DNA: TGTGCCAGCAGCAGGGACAGGGGCACTGAAGCTTTCTTT. Residues: CASSRDRGTEAFF. The chain couples TRBV7-3 to TRBJ1-1, with 10 positions matching TRBD1. Per germline, CDR1 SGHTA and CDR2 FQGTGA. The trim removed 5 bases at V and 4 bases at J, leaving 1 base unmatched. The CDR3 runs 13 residues. The full variable domain, in which reference TRBV7-3 and TRBJ1-1 provide the parts outside the CDR3, is GAGVSQTPSNKVTEKGKYVELRCDPISGHTALYWYRQSLGQGPEFLIYFQGTGAADDSGLPNDRFFAVRPEGSVSTLKIQRTERGDSAVYLCASSRDRGTEAFFGQGTRLTVV.

This chain joins TRBV7-2 and TRBJ2-2; D gene uncertain. The CDR3 is 16 residues long. Germline CDR1 SGHTA, CDR2 FQGNSA. Trimming cost V 0 bases and J 2 bases, with 10 bases left between them. The CDR3 loop is CASSLARHTNTGELFF. As DNA, the CDR3 is TGTGCCAGCAGCTTAGCAAGACACACTAACACCGGGGAGCTGTTTTTT.

The CDR3 sequence: CASTRTGTGANVLTF. Here the CDR3 DNA reads TGTGCCAGCACCCGGACAGGGACTGGGGCCAACGTCCTGACTTTC. This sequence joins TRBV6-5 and TRBJ2-6; TRBD1 agrees at 8 bases. Losses at the gene ends were 7 bases for V and 2 bases for J; bases not matched to a gene: 4. The CDR3 runs to 15 residues. The germline V gene encodes CDR1 MNHEY and CDR2 SVGAGI.

The table lists this clone with a few counts. The CDR3 loop is CATSDPAEAVGPQHF. For the CDR3, the DNA is TGTGCCACCAGTGATCCGGCGGAGGCCGTGGGGCCCCAGCATTTT. The chain uses TRBV24-1 and TRBJ1-5; D unclear. Trimming took off 3 bases at V and 9 bases at J, with 17 bases between the two ends. This CDR3 is built from 15 residues. Germline-derived CDR1 and CDR2 are KGHDR and SFDVKD.

This chain links TRBV5-1 with TRBJ1-2; D perhaps matches TRBD1 (6 bases). V lost 0 bases and J 2 bases, leaving 8 bases between the germline ends. Germline V CDR1 and CDR2: SGHRS, YFSETQ. The CDR3 extends over 14 amino acids. The CDR3 protein is CASSLEGGNYGYTF. As DNA, the CDR3 is TGCGCCAGCAGCTTGGAGGGGGGGAACTATGGCTACACCTTC.